This is a list of T cell receptor beta chains from one sample in a study of shared clonotypes between healthy human individuals. The data were produced by immunoSEQ multiplex PCR, yet TCRdb's version contains in-frame clones alone and is incomplete. Among over 1.5 million clones listed, around 98% were seen once. Sequenced input: naive CD4+ T cells sorted from blood. These receptors all come from a man in his thirties or forties in good health. CDR3s include the opening cysteine and the closing phenylalanine or tryptophan. Fields, in order: D gene, J gene, V gene, CDR3 DNA, CDR3 protein. The D gene is left open where the match is weak.

.,TRBJ2-7,TRBV18,TGTGCCAGCTCACCATGGCAGGGTTCTACCGAGCAGTACTTC,CASSPWQGSTEQYF
.,TRBJ2-7,TRBV5-1,TGCGCCAGCAGCATTGGGACTCCGGGAGCCTACGAGCAGTACTTC,CASSIGTPGAYEQYF
.,TRBJ1-5,TRBV19,TGTGCCAGCCAACAGCGCTGGGGCAATCAGCCCCAGCATTTT,CASQQRWGNQPQHF
.,TRBJ2-4,TRBV5-1,TGCGCCAGCAGCTTGGGACTAACACAAGGGGGGATTCAGTACTTC,CASSLGLTQGGIQYF
.,TRBJ1-2,TRBV11-3,TGTGCCAGCAGCTTAGGTGGTGGAGCCAGTCGTGGCGGCTACACCTTC,CASSLGGGASRGGYTF
TRBD1,TRBJ1-1,TRBV2,TGTGCCAGCAGGGGGGACAGCCAACGTGGCACTGAAGCTTTCTTT,CASRGDSQRGTEAFF
TRBD2,TRBJ2-1,TRBV11-3,TGTGCCAGCAGCTCACTAGCGGGAGGGGGAAATGAGCAGTTCTTC,CASSSLAGGGNEQFF
.,TRBJ2-1,TRBV5-6,TGTGCCAGCATCGGGGACTCCTACAATGAGCAGTTCTTC,CASIGDSYNEQFF
TRBD1,TRBJ2-2,TRBV11-3,TGTGCCAGCAGCTTAGATCGCCTCGGACAGGGGAAGGCCGGGGAGCTGTTTTTT,CASSLDRLGQGKAGELFF
.,TRBJ2-7,TRBV2,TGTGCCAGCAGTGGATCCGGGAATACCTACGAGCAGTACTTC,CASSGSGNTYEQYF
TRBD2,TRBJ2-7,TRBV5-1,TGCGCCAGCAGACTTAGGCCGGGACTAGCGGGAGGGCCGGGAGTCGAGCAGTACTTC,CASRLRPGLAGGPGVEQYF
TRBD1,TRBJ1-5,TRBV23-1,TGCGCCAGCACCCCGGACAGGGCTAGCAATCAGCCCCAGCATTTT,CASTPDRASNQPQHF
.,TRBJ2-7,TRBV6-5,TGTGCCAGCAGTTTGCTTGACGGGACCTACGAGCAGTACTTC,CASSLLDGTYEQYF
TRBD2,TRBJ2-5,TRBV13,TGTGCCAGCAGCTTAAGCCCCCGGGAGGGGGGGGAAGAGACCCAGTACTTC,CASSLSPREGGEETQYF
.,TRBJ1-5,TRBV28,TGTGCCAGCAGTCGACCAACGAATCAGCCCCAGCATTTT,CASSRPTNQPQHF
.,TRBJ2-5,TRBV18,TGTGCCAGCTCGGCTCAAGAGACCCAGTACTTC,CASSAQETQYF
.,TRBJ1-1,TRBV6-6,TGTGCCAGCAGTTACTTGGTGTCCGGGAACACTGAAGCTTTCTTT,CASSYLVSGNTEAFF